This T cell receptor beta chain originates from a study of blood T cell repertoires in COVID-19. Only in-frame clones appear in the TCRdb table, and some are missing; sequencing was by immunoSEQ multiplex PCR. The sample lists around 160,000 clones; about 88% were seen once. This CDR3 spans 14 amino acids. CDR1 is LNHDA, CDR2 SQIVND, per germline (reference sequence). The trim removed 8 bases at V and 0 bases at J, leaving 7 bases unmatched. J is TRBJ2-7 and V is TRBV19, with 7 positions matching TRBD2. Sequencing was performed on peripheral blood. This sequence was found in a man aged 55-75 years with active or convalescent COVID-19. CDR3: CASAPGLNSYEQYF. In nucleotides, the CDR3 is TGTGCCAGTGCACCGGGACTAAACTCCTACGAGCAGTACTTC.